The present T cell receptor beta chain was sequenced within a study of cytomegalovirus exposure and HLA in healthy donors. Whole-study context: Earlier work reported 100 million or so unique TCR beta sequences from about 179 million T cells. Study-level points and caveats: Previous analysis showed most TCR beta V segments were productive about 90% or about 30% of the time. Analyzed later, most CMV-associated TCR beta chains appeared HLA-restricted. Some public TCRs appeared in many individuals, while most sequences were rare.

About this clone itself: The antigen remains unidentified.

Primers for the PCR totalled 60 Vbeta and 13 Jbeta. Assay used: immunoSEQ multiplex PCR; TCRdb lists only in-frame clones, some missing. The table records about 75,000 clones, roughly 84% of them present only once. Trimming cost V 0 bases and J 1 base; bases outside gene matches: 3. In germline, CDR1 is SGHRS, CDR2 YFSETQ. The CDR3 loop spans 16 amino acids. Sequencing was done on a sample of PBMCs. The receptor was derived from an older man in good health and CMV-seropositive. The rearrangement joins TRBV5-1 to TRBJ2-1, with 8 bases identical to TRBD1. CDR3 nucleotide sequence: TGCGCCAGCAGCTTGGGCCGGGACAGGTCCTACAATGAGCAGTTCTTC. As protein: CASSLGRDRSYNEQFF.